This T cell receptor (beta chain) comes out of a study of cytomegalovirus exposure and HLA in healthy donors. Turning to the study itself: The same platform used for the approximately 670 first-cohort repertoires was also used for the 95 to 150 validation repertoires, as a later analysis reported.

Trimming cost V 4 bases and J 0 bases, with 14 bases left between them. Germline V lookup: CDR1 LGHNA, CDR2 YSLEER. The CDR3 covers 16 residues. As to this clone: The antigen is undetermined.

Study results and limitations: A classifier reportedly called cytomegalovirus status with high sensitivity and specificity.

Profiled with immunoSEQ multiplex PCR; TCRdb holds only in-frame clones, not every one. The sample holds roughly 330,000 clones, around 90% seen once. The source is a woman in her twenties or thirties in good health and CMV-seropositive. What was sequenced was PBMCs. The V call is TRBV4-3, the J call TRBJ2-3; TRBD2 is a possible D gene (6 bases). CDR3 DNA sequence: TGCGCCAGCAGCCCCATAAGCGGGTCCAGCACAGATACGCAGTATTTT. This translates into CASSPISGSSTDTQYF.